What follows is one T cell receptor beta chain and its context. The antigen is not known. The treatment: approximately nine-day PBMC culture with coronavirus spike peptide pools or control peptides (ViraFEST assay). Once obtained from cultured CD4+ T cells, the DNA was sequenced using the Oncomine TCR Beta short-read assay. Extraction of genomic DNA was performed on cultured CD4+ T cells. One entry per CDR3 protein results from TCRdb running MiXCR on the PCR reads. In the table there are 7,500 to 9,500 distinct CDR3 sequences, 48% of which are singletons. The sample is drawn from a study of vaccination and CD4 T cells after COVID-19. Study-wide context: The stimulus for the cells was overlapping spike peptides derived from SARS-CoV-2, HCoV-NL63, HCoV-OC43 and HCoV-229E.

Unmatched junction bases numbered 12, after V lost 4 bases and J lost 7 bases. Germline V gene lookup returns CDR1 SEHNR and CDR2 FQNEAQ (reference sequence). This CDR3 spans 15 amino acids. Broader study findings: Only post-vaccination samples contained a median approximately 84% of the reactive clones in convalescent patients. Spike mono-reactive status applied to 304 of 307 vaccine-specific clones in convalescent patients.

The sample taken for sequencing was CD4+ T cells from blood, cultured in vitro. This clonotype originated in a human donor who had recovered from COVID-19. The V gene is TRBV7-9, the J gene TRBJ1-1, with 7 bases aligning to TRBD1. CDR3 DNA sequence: TGTGCCAGCAGCTCCCGTGGGAGGGGGCATATTGAAGCTTTCTTT. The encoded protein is CASSSRGRGHIEAFF.